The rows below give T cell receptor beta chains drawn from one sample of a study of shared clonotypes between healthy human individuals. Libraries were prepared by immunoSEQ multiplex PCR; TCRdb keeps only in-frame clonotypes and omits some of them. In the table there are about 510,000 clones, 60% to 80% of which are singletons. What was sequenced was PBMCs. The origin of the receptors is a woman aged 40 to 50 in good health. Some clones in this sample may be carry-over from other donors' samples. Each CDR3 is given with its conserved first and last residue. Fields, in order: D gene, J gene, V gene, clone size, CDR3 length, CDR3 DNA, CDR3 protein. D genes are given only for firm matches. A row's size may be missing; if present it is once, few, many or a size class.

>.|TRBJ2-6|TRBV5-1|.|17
TGCGCCAGCAGCCCGGGGGACCAAGACTCTGGGGCCAACGTCCTGACTTTC
CASSPGDQDSGANVLTF
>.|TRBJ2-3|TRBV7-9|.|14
TGTGCCAGCAGCTTAGCGAGCGACACAGATACGCAGTATTTT
CASSLASDTDTQYF
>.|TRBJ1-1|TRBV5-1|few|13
TGCGCCAGCAGCGCCAGGGGGAACACTGAAGCTTTCTTT
CASSARGNTEAFF
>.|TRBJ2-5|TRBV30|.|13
TGTGCCTGGAGTAAGACAGAACAAGAGACCCAGTACTTC
CAWSKTEQETQYF
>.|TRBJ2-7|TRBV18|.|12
TGTGCCAGCTCACCCTCTGGGGACGAGCAGTACTTC
CASSPSGDEQYF
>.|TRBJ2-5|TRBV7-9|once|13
TGTGCCAGCAGCCCGGACACGTCGGAGACCCAGTACTTC
CASSPDTSETQYF
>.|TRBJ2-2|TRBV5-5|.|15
TGTGCCGGTTCATTTGGGACCCACGGGACCGGGGAGCTGTTTTTT
CAGSFGTHGTGELFF
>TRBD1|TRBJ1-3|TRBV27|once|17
TGTGCCAGCAGTTTAAGGGGGACAGGTCCCTCTGGAAACACCATATATTTT
CASSLRGTGPSGNTIYF
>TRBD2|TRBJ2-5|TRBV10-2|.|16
TGCGCCAGCAGTCCCGGACTAGCGGGACTCCAAGAGACCCAGTACTTC
CASSPGLAGLQETQYF
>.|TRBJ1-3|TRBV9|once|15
TGTGCCAGCAGCGGGGTCACAGCCTCTGGAAACACCATATATTTT
CASSGVTASGNTIYF
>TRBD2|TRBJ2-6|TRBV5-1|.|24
TGCGCCAGCAGCTTAACTTCCCCCATGAGAGTTCTAGCGGGTTCCCTTGTTCGGGCCAACGTCCTGACTTTC
CASSLTSPMRVLAGSLVRANVLTF
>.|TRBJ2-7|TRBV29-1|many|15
TGCAGCGTAGCCTCAGGGTTTCTCGGGCTTAGGGAGCAGTACTTC
CSVASGFLGLREQYF
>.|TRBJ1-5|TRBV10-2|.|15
TGCGCCAGCAGTGAACAGGGATATAGCAATCAGCCCCAGCATTTT
CASSEQGYSNQPQHF
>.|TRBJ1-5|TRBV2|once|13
TGTGCCAGCAGTCCGTCATACAATCAGCCCCAGCATTTT
CASSPSYNQPQHF
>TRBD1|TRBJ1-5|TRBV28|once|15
TGTGCCAGCAGTCACCCGACAGGGGGCAATCAGCCCCAGCATTTT
CASSHPTGGNQPQHF
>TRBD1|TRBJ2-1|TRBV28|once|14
TGTGCCAGCGTCGTTCAGGGGGCGGTCAATGAGCAGTTCTTC
CASVVQGAVNEQFF
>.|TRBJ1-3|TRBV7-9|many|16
TGTGCCAGCAGCCTAGACAGGATGAGCTCTGGAAACACCATATATTTT
CASSLDRMSSGNTIYF
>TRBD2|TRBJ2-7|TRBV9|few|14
TGTGCCAGCAGCCCGGGACTAGCTAAGGACGAGCAGTACTTC
CASSPGLAKDEQYF
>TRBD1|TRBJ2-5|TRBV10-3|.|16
TGTGCCATCAGTGATCCGACACGACAGGGCTCAGAGACCCAGTACTTC
CAISDPTRQGSETQYF
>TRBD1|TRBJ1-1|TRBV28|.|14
TGTGCCAGCAGGCACCGGGACAGGAACACTGAAGCTTTCTTT
CASRHRDRNTEAFF
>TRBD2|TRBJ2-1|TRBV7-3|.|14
TGTGCCAGCAGCTTAACCCTAGCGGACAATGAGCAGTTCTTC
CASSLTLADNEQFF
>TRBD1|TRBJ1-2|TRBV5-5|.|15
TGTGCCAGCAGCTACGACAGGGGACCCAACTATGGCTACACCTTC
CASSYDRGPNYGYTF
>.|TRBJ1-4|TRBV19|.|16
TGTGCCAGTAGTAAGGTGGGACGTGCAACTAATGAAAAACTGTTTTTT
CASSKVGRATNEKLFF